This T cell receptor beta chain was observed in a study of cytomegalovirus exposure and HLA in healthy donors (dated by TCRdb to the late 2010s). Background on the whole study: In an earlier analysis of 550 to 750 of the donors, 250 to 300 Gb of sequence data and 117 million unique TCR beta sequences from about 179 million T cells were reported. Every discovery cohort repertoire had been produced on one sequencing platform. In a later analysis, previously published TCR beta repertoires from more than 500 donors were re-analyzed and high-resolution HLA genotyping was added so that TCR occurrence patterns could be studied. The aim of the study was to test whether cataloging public T cell receptors could identify signatures of past pathogen exposure. Across around 400 genotyped donors of the cohort, an average of about 220,000 unique TCR beta nucleotide sequences per donor were sequenced, and approximately 17% of those sequences were non-productive. Donor age, sex, ethnicity and CMV serostatus were collected together with the repertoire data. In an earlier analysis of about 590 of the donors, high-throughput TCR beta sequencing was used to judge whether each TCR beta V gene segment behaved as functional or pseudogenic. The study combined high-throughput TCR immunosequencing, statistical association of individual TCRs with disease status, and machine learning to predict cytomegalovirus infection status. In a later genetic analysis, genome-wide SNP genotypes for about three fifths of the roughly 670 donors were used, and that subset was treated as a discovery cohort. Using immunosequencing, the study profiled T cell repertoires from fewer than 700 subjects and related those repertoires to cytomegalovirus serostatus. A separate validation cohort of over 95 different subjects was used in addition to the 666-subject first cohort. HLA typing included class I and class II loci at four-digit resolution. The genetic ancestry cluster associated with self-reported Caucasian donors included roughly 84% of the 350 to 500 genotyped donors. Four to six DR-DQ haplotypes were handled as single units for association and clustering, since linkage in the cohort was strong. Rather than using new phenotypic data, the later analysis identified candidate immune exposures from TCR beta sequences and from how often those sequences occurred across donors. An early release covering around 630 HLA-typed donors comprised about 300 gigabases of sequencing data and about 90 million unique TCR sequences. The number of donors typed differed by locus, with about 629-630 for A, B, C, DRB1 and DQB1, roughly 550 for DQA1, nearly 610 for DPA1, and some 470 for DPB1. Beyond this particular receptor, the publication reports: Compared with the roughly 700-donor mean, donors in an Asian-associated ancestry cluster had fewer N-insertions in productive TCRs, according to a later genetic analysis. Presence/absence analyses assumed roughly uniform sequencing depth across donors, an assumption that may not hold. Most TCR sequences were observed very rarely across donors, whereas some public TCRs were present in many individuals. Three of the identified cytomegalovirus-associated TCR beta chains were confirmed in vitro to be specific for cytomegalovirus antigens. When HLA alleles, especially DR and DQ, strongly co-occurred, TCR associations were difficult to assign to individual alleles. CMV serostatus was the only immune exposure information available for the cohort. In a later analysis, most CMV-associated TCR beta chains were found to appear HLA-restricted, with HLA associations seemingly driven largely by CMV exposure. The authors suggested that the approach could potentially be extended to other disease states and immunological phenotypes. At a false discovery rate of 0.05, a later analysis linked around 15,000 TCR beta sequences to specific HLA alleles. A later analysis found that TCR association rates varied across HLA loci, with DRB1 alleles showing the most associated TCRs and HLA-C alleles the fewest. The earlier analysis of around 600 of the donors excluded approximately 17 rarely observed V segments, including chromosome 9 orphons, because counts were too low. In an earlier analysis of roughly 500 of the donors, most TCR beta V segments appeared in productive rearrangements about 87% or about 30% of the time, broadly matching IMGT annotations. Some IMGT-functional V segments, including TRBV6-2 and TRBV6-3, could not be distinguished by the 87-base-pair reads and were therefore excluded. In the study, about 150 TCR beta chains were listed as associated with cytomegalovirus. Because HLA typing was missing for some donors at each locus, association tests included only the typed subset. A later analysis found that HLA-associated TCR beta chains were more clonally expanded and had lower generation probabilities than equally common non-associated chains. V-gene and J-gene trimming of TCR beta chains was associated with a missense DCLRE1C variant in a later genetic analysis, and the association was replicated in an independent cohort. A further reported finding was that TCR beta sequences accurately predicted the HLA-A and HLA-B alleles for most subjects in the first cohort. Several of the top co-occurrence clusters appeared to be linked to parvovirus B19, influenza, CMV and Epstein-Barr virus, according to a later analysis. Only TCR beta chains were sequenced in this cohort, and the absence of alpha or paired-chain data limited detectable features. Cytomegalovirus status was reported to be diagnosed by the classifier with high specificity and sensitivity in both the original and validation cohorts. A group of highly shared sequence variants was considered likely to be a technical artifact of the sequencing pipeline. Correlated functional status among segregating V segments might be attributable to linkage disequilibrium, but an unknown experimental factor could not be ruled out.

Library generation was performed with the immunoSEQ multiplex PCR assay. For the multiplex PCR, a mixture combining 60 forward primers for TCR Vbeta segments and 13 reverse primers for TCR Jbeta segments was used. Amplification of the CDR3 region of rearranged TCR beta genes was performed with a multiplex PCR assay on genomic DNA. The Illumina HiSeq System was used to sequence the amplified TCR beta libraries as 87-base-pair reads. In the authors' own workflow: A later analysis tallied roughly 78 million unique TCR beta chains across the approximately 670 repertoires, and around 10 million of those chains were shared by two or more donors. To remove PCR and sequencing errors, raw reads were error-corrected and collapsed into unique sequences using a nearest-neighbor algorithm that merged closely related sequences. Alignment of CDR3 sequences to IMGT reference sequences was used to assign V, D and J gene segments. For a sequence to be retained, a match of at least six nucleotides to both a V gene segment and a J gene segment was required. Rearrangements were called productive when the CDR3 lacked stop codons and stayed in frame with V and J; all others were non-productive. Following IMGT convention, CDR3 was defined as the stretch from the second conserved V-encoded cysteine to the conserved J-encoded phenylalanine. In an earlier analysis of 500 to 650 of the donors, sequences lacking an unambiguous match to a single V gene segment were excluded. In an earlier analysis of 587 of the donors, a V segment was called functional when productive rearrangements were above 56.7%, and segregating when the standard deviation between donors exceeded 5%. A statistical classification framework was built to diagnose cytomegalovirus status from the catalog of TCR beta chain sequences. A later analysis assigned V and J genes by comparing TCR nucleotide sequences with IMGT/GENE-DB human TR gene sequences. Using the TCRdist pipeline, a later analysis assigned CDR3 sequences along with most-parsimonious VDJ recombination scenarios. A later analysis defined each TCR beta chain by its CDR3 amino acid sequence plus V-gene family, and excluded reads lacking a unique V-gene family. A later analysis removed nearly 600 highly shared, low-generation-probability nucleotide sequences to deal with suspected cross-contamination and a sequencing artifact. For each public chain, a later analysis derived a clonal expansion index from normalized ranks of inferred template counts within each repertoire. A later analysis computed generation probabilities with a VDJ recombination model fitted to out-of-frame rearrangements, and checked the results against IGoR. Hypergeometric tests were used in a later analysis to score TCR-TCR, TCR-HLA and TCR-CMV co-occurrence, with a repertoire-size bias correction applied to the TCR pairs. In a later analysis, false discovery rates were estimated by permuting HLA or CMV assignments 20 times. In a later analysis, co-occurring TCRs were grouped with DBSCAN, and TCRdist sequence similarity was added when clustering was performed within HLA-allele-positive subsets. Repertoires with fewer than 30,000 or more than 120,000 public chains, plus five repertoires with anomalous nucleotide sharing, were excluded from co-occurrence clustering. Drawn from immuneACCESS, this table holds only the in-frame rearrangements with V and J called that TCRdb kept. Clones are partly lost; checked studies trace under half to an unresolved V gene and leave the rest unexplained. V, J and clone size are taken as reported in that table, and D and trimming were inferred from the DNA itself. The sample data list approximately 110,000 clones, and 81% of these were observed just once. Roughly 0.99% of the sample goes to the ten largest clones.

Comments on this clone: Its antigen target is currently unknown. No much larger clone exists at a distance of one base, and base qualities are not known.

In total, roughly 670 healthy bone marrow donors made up the cohort. All cohort members were sampled while nominally healthy, although unrecorded immune exposures were likely present. The donor was CMV seronegative and was included in the group of hundreds of seronegative cohort members. Each donor provided a peripheral blood sample, and peripheral blood mononuclear cells were used for TCR beta sequencing. The Qiagen DNeasy Blood Extraction Kit was used to extract genomic DNA from the blood cell samples. Looking up the germline V gene yields CDR1 SNHLY and CDR2 FYNNEI. Germline trimming amounts to 6 bases on V and 0 bases on J, with 12 as the count of junction bases outside the gene matches. From cysteine to phenylalanine, the CDR3 is 17 amino acids long. Only CDR3 DNA is held: 51 bases, read in frame from base 1.

This chain joins TRBV2 to TRBJ1-2, with 8 central nucleotides matching TRBD1. Sequenced input: PBMCs. The TCR originated in a woman in her thirties in good health and CMV-seronegative. The CDR3 amino acid sequence is: CASSRNWGTGPNYGYTF. The bases read TGTGCCAGCAGCCGAAATTGGGGGACAGGTCCTAACTATGGCTACACCTTC.